A selection of T cell receptor beta chains follows, all from one sample in a study of blood T cell repertoires in COVID-19. Using immunoSEQ multiplex PCR, the repertoire was profiled, and TCRdb retains in-frame clones only, with some absent. Found here are some 220,000 clones, about 90% of them singletons; the top ten hold around 0.86%. The material sequenced was peripheral blood. These receptor sequences come from a man younger than 45 with COVID-19, enrolled during active disease. Both conserved end residues are part of each CDR3. A D gene is named only where the DNA matches it firmly. Clone size is not always given. Where it is, it says once, few, many or a class for expanded clones.

V gene	clone size	D gene	J gene	CDR3 protein	CDR3 DNA
TRBV25-1	.	TRBD1	TRBJ2-2	CASSHRGNTGELFF	TGTGCCAGCAGTCACAGGGGCAACACCGGGGAGCTGTTTTTT
TRBV5-4	.	.	TRBJ1-2	CASSLPQGNQGYTF	TGTGCCAGCAGCTTGCCCCAGGGGAATCAGGGCTACACCTTC
TRBV7-9	.	.	TRBJ1-1	CASSFEGFGAFF	TGTGCCAGCAGCTTTGAGGGCTTTGGGGCTTTCTTT
TRBV2	.	.	TRBJ1-6	CASKDSRLSNSPLHF	TGTGCCAGCAAAGACAGTAGATTATCTAATTCACCCCTCCACTTT
TRBV19	once	TRBD1	TRBJ1-1	CASSPITDRGHEAFF	TGTGCCAGTAGCCCAATAACAGACAGGGGCCATGAAGCTTTCTTT
TRBV28	.	.	TRBJ2-1	CASSGPRDSLYNEQFF	TGTGCCAGCAGCGGTCCCCGGGACTCACTTTACAATGAGCAGTTCTTC
TRBV11-2	few	.	TRBJ1-2	CASSSDRGEVDGYTF	TGTGCCAGCAGCTCCGACCGGGGGGAAGTGGATGGCTACACCTTC
TRBV4-1	.	.	TRBJ2-7	CASSQDRGTYEQYF	TGCGCCAGCAGCCAAGATAGGGGTACCTACGAGCAGTACTTC
TRBV5-1	.	TRBD1	TRBJ2-4	CASSMDRGNIQYF	TGCGCCAGCAGCATGGACAGGGGGAACATTCAGTACTTC
TRBV7-9	.	TRBD1	TRBJ2-7	CASSSPGQGHNEQYF	TGTGCCAGCAGTTCCCCGGGACAGGGTCACAACGAGCAGTACTTC
TRBV3-1/TRBV3-2	.	TRBD1	TRBJ2-5	CASSQVIRGPTKETQYF	TGTGCCAGCAGCCAAGTGATCAGGGGGCCAACCAAAGAGACCCAGTACTTC
TRBV13	.	.	TRBJ1-2	CASSSAGNYGYTF	TGTGCCAGCAGCTCCGCAGGAAACTATGGCTACACCTTC
TRBV3-1/TRBV3-2	.	TRBD2	TRBJ2-3	CASSQTSGGQAYTDTQYF	TGTGCCAGCAGCCAAACTAGCGGGGGGCAGGCGTACACAGATACGCAGTATTTT
TRBV4-1	.	.	TRBJ2-2	CASSQESQSGNTGELFF	TGCGCCAGCAGCCAAGAAAGCCAGTCAGGGAACACCGGGGAGCTGTTTTTT
TRBV3-1/TRBV3-2	.	TRBD2	TRBJ2-2	CASSQLAGPGGAGELFF	TGTGCCAGCAGCCAATTGGCCGGGCCGGGGGGGGCCGGGGAGCTGTTTTTT
TRBV9	.	TRBD1	TRBJ2-7	CASSVGATGANSYEQYF	TGTGCCAGCAGCGTGGGAGCTACAGGGGCCAACTCCTACGAGCAGTACTTC
TRBV10-1	.	.	TRBJ2-2	CASSVVEAGELFF	TGCGCCAGCAGTGTGGTCGAGGCCGGGGAGCTGTTTTTT
TRBV19	.	.	TRBJ1-5	CASSMGLTPLYSNQPQHF	TGTGCCAGTAGTATGGGCCTTACACCCCTCTATAGCAATCAGCCCCAGCATTTT
TRBV6-1	.	.	TRBJ1-1	CASSEAGNTEAFF	TGTGCCAGCAGTGAGGCAGGGAACACTGAAGCTTTCTTT
TRBV6-5	.	.	TRBJ1-4	CASRQGRDEKLFF	TGTGCCAGCAGACAGGGTAGGGATGAAAAACTGTTTTTT
TRBV7-9	.	.	TRBJ2-6	CASRIQYSSGANVLTF	TGTGCCAGCAGAATCCAATACAGCTCTGGGGCCAACGTCCTGACTTTC
TRBV19	.	TRBD1	TRBJ1-1	CASSGLGQLNTEAFF	TGTGCCAGTAGTGGATTGGGACAGTTGAACACTGAAGCTTTCTTT
TRBV19	.	.	TRBJ2-7	CASSMGGGEQYF	TGTGCCAGTAGCATGGGAGGGGGCGAGCAGTACTTC
TRBV5-4	.	.	TRBJ1-2	CASSSPRTASYGYTF	TGTGCCAGCAGCTCGCCCCGTACAGCCTCTTATGGCTACACCTTC
TRBV29-1	.	.	TRBJ1-1	CSVEYGSGNTEAFF	TGCAGCGTTGAGTACGGGTCGGGGAACACTGAAGCTTTCTTT
TRBV12-3/TRBV12-4	.	.	TRBJ1-5	CASGNGAQPQHF	TGTGCCAGCGGGAATGGGGCCCAGCCCCAGCATTTT
TRBV11-2	.	.	TRBJ1-6	CASSLVQGGNSPLHF	TGTGCCAGCAGCTTAGTGCAGGGAGGCAATTCACCCCTCCACTTT
TRBV19	.	.	TRBJ2-5	CASSLALRETQYF	TGTGCCAGTAGTCTTGCCCTGCGGGAGACCCAGTACTTC
TRBV6-5	.	TRBD1	TRBJ1-4	CASSRQGRPAEKLFF	TGTGCCAGCAGCCGACAGGGCAGGCCCGCAGAAAAACTGTTTTTT
TRBV4-2	.	TRBD1	TRBJ1-5	CASSPQGGGNQPQHF	TGTGCCAGCAGCCCCCAGGGGGGAGGCAATCAGCCCCAGCATTTT
TRBV19	.	TRBD2	TRBJ2-5	CATAWRGGLETQYF	TGTGCCACCGCCTGGCGGGGGGGCCTAGAGACCCAGTACTTC
TRBV3-1/TRBV3-2	.	.	TRBJ1-3	CASSHNRARGNTIYF	TGTGCCAGCAGCCACAACAGGGCGCGGGGAAACACCATATATTTT
TRBV5-6	.	.	TRBJ1-3	CASSSTILDKGGNTIYF	TGTGCCAGCAGCTCTACCATCTTGGACAAGGGGGGAAACACCATATATTTT
TRBV10-2	.	TRBD2	TRBJ2-7	CASSDNSGTGEQYF	TGCGCCAGCAGTGATAATAGCGGGACGGGGGAGCAGTACTTC
TRBV11-3	.	TRBD1	TRBJ2-7	CASSKSGQGGREQYF	TGTGCCAGCAGCAAGTCAGGACAGGGGGGTCGCGAGCAGTACTTC
TRBV30	.	TRBD2	TRBJ2-3	CAWRLAGGPDTQYF	TGTGCCTGGAGACTAGCGGGGGGGCCTGATACGCAGTATTTT
TRBV29-1	.	TRBD2	TRBJ2-3	CSVASGGAADTQYF	TGCAGCGTTGCTAGCGGGGGGGCCGCAGATACGCAGTATTTT
TRBV7-3	.	TRBD2	TRBJ2-3	CASSLKAGVADTQYF	TGTGCCAGCAGCTTAAAAGCGGGGGTGGCAGATACGCAGTATTTT
TRBV3-1/TRBV3-2	.	.	TRBJ2-7	CASRIGGAGEQYF	TGTGCCAGCAGGATAGGGGGGGCAGGGGAGCAGTACTTC
TRBV4-1	.	TRBD1	TRBJ2-2	CASSQDAQSGGLNTGELFF	TGCGCCAGCAGCCAGGACGCCCAATCAGGGGGTTTGAACACCGGGGAGCTGTTTTTT
TRBV3-1/TRBV3-2	.	.	TRBJ1-1	CASSLSRQGTEAFF	TGTGCCAGCAGCCTATCGCGCCAGGGTACTGAAGCTTTCTTT
TRBV18	.	.	TRBJ1-1	CASSPARGLSEAFF	TGTGCCAGCTCACCGGCGCGGGGCCTCTCTGAAGCTTTCTTT
TRBV7-6	.	.	TRBJ1-4	CASSLGGQRANEKLFF	TGTGCCAGCAGCTTAGGAGGACAGCGTGCTAATGAAAAACTGTTTTTT
TRBV27	once	.	TRBJ2-7	CASSSLGGGGAYEQYF	TGTGCCAGCAGCTCCCTCGGGGGAGGGGGGGCCTACGAGCAGTACTTC
TRBV18	.	.	TRBJ2-7	CASSPPKGVSTYEQYF	TGTGCCAGCTCACCACCGAAGGGGGTGTCAACCTACGAGCAGTACTTC
TRBV3-1/TRBV3-2	.	.	TRBJ2-2	CASSPPPDTGELFF	TGTGCCAGCAGCCCTCCGCCGGACACCGGGGAGCTGTTTTTT
TRBV10-3	.	TRBD1	TRBJ1-6	CAMKGQDNSPLHF	TGTGCCATGAAAGGACAGGATAATTCACCCCTCCACTTT
TRBV13	.	TRBD2	TRBJ2-1	CASSLVLAGGPASYNEQFF	TGTGCCAGCAGCTTAGTCTTGGCGGGGGGCCCCGCCTCATACAATGAGCAGTTCTTC
TRBV6-5	.	.	TRBJ1-2	CASSRTAWGYGYTF	TGTGCCAGCAGCCGGACAGCCTGGGGGTATGGCTACACCTTC
TRBV2	.	TRBD1	TRBJ1-2	CASSMDRDNYGYTF	TGTGCCAGCAGTATGGACAGGGATAACTATGGCTACACCTTC
TRBV19	.	.	TRBJ1-5	CASRRVGANQPQHF	TGTGCCAGTAGAAGGGTAGGGGCCAATCAGCCCCAGCATTTT
TRBV27	once	TRBD1	TRBJ2-5	CASREQGAAVETQYF	TGTGCCAGCAGGGAACAGGGGGCGGCTGTGGAGACCCAGTACTTC
TRBV19	.	TRBD1	TRBJ1-5	CASSTRTGDWPQHF	TGTGCCAGTAGTACCCGGACAGGGGATTGGCCCCAGCATTTT
TRBV4-1	.	.	TRBJ1-5	CASRAGGSGSNQPQHF	TGCGCCAGCAGGGCGGGAGGCTCCGGTAGCAATCAGCCCCAGCATTTT
TRBV19	.	TRBD1	TRBJ2-3	CASRNTGGTDTQYF	TGTGCCAGTAGAAACACAGGGGGGACAGATACGCAGTATTTT
TRBV20-1	once	.	TRBJ1-5	CSASGEGQGFSQPQHF	TGCAGTGCTAGTGGGGAGGGGCAGGGGTTTAGTCAGCCCCAGCATTTT
TRBV6-1	.	TRBD1	TRBJ2-5	CASSEVGGQGMKTQYF	TGTGCCAGCAGTGAAGTAGGGGGACAGGGGATGAAGACCCAGTACTTC